A single sample gave rise to the 4 T cell receptor beta chains below, sequenced in a study of OX40 agonist ivuxolimab in advanced cancers. Measured with immunoSEQ multiplex PCR; TCRdb has only the in-frame clones, and not every one. Of about 100,000 clones in the sample, less than 95% were seen once. The sequencing used CD4+ or CD8+ T cells sorted from blood, collected in a trial of the OX40 agonist ivuxolimab. All receptors come from an adult with an advanced solid tumor such as melanoma, head and neck, liver or kidney cancer.

The count of this clone is one. The chain combines TRBV9 with TRBJ2-5; 11 bases are shared with TRBD1. The germline V gene encodes CDR1 SGDLS and CDR2 YYNGEE. This CDR3 comprises 16 residues. V shed 2 bases and J 2 bases; nucleotides not matched to a gene: 5. The CDR3 DNA reads TGTGCCAGCAGCGTCCGAGGGACAGGGGGTCAAGAGACCCAGTACTTC. Translating gives CASSVRGTGGQETQYF.

This clone was found once. The chain links TRBV19 to TRBJ2-5; the D is unclear. CDR1 LNHDA and CDR2 SQIVND come from the germline V gene (reference sequence). Trimming shortened V by 2 bases and J by 2 bases, and 6 bases separated the two germline ends. The CDR3 has 13 residues. CDR3 bases: TGTGCCAGTAGTATACTAGTTCAAGAGACCCAGTACTTC. Its protein is CASSILVQETQYF.

The V call is TRBV10-3, the J call TRBJ1-5, with 7 bases fitting TRBD1. This CDR3 is 14 amino acids long. Germline V CDR1 and CDR2: ENHRY, SYGVKD. V shed 3 bases, J shed 6 bases, and the junction held 5 bases outside the gene matches. The CDR3 sequence is CAISDDRVGQPQHF. CDR3 DNA sequence: TGTGCCATCAGTGATGACAGGGTCGGTCAGCCCCAGCATTTT.

The J gene is TRBJ2-1, the V gene TRBV6-5, with D perhaps assigned TRBD1 or TRBD2 (5 bases each). Trimming took off 7 bases at V and 9 bases at J, with 10 bases between the two ends. The germline V gene has CDR1 MNHEY and CDR2 SVGAGI. The CDR3 loop spans 11 amino acids. The chain's CDR3 is CASNGAGEQFF. DNA for the CDR3: TGTGCCAGCAACGGGGCGGGTGAGCAGTTCTTC.